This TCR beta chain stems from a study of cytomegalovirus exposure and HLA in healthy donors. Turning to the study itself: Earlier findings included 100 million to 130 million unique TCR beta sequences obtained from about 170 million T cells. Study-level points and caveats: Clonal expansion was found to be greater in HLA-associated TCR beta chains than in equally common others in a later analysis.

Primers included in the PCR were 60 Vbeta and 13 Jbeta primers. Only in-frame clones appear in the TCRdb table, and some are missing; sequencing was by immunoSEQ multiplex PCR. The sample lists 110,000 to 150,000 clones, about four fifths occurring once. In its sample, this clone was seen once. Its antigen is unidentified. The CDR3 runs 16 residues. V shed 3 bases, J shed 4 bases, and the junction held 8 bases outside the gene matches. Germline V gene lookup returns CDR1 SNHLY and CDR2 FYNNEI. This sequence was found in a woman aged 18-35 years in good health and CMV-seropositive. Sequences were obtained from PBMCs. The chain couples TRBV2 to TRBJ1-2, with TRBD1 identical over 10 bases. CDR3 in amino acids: CASSEAGTGDGYGYTF. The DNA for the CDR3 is TGTGCCAGCAGTGAGGCCGGGACAGGGGACGGCTATGGCTACACCTTC. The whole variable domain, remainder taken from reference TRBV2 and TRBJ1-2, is EPEVTQTPSHQVTQMGQEVILRCVPISNHLYFYWYRQILGQKVEFLVSFYNNEISEKSEIFDDQFSVERPDGSNFTLKIRSTKLEDSAMYFCASSEAGTGDGYGYTFGSGTRLTVV.